This T cell receptor beta chain was found in a study of shared clonotypes between healthy human individuals (dated by TCRdb to 2019 to 2021). As for the study more broadly: Three men and a couple of women, aged 18 to 49 years, made up the cohort. For each donor, CD4 naive and CD4 memory were each run on three plates, CD8 naive on two plates, and CD8 memory on one plate. The study deeply sequenced blood TCR repertoires of five healthy adults to estimate repertoire size and the extent of clonotype sharing between individuals. Libraries were prepared and TCR repertoires were sequenced by different laboratories using diverse techniques, in order to increase sequencing depth and limit assay-specific biases. Between about 0.94 and 10 billion PBMCs per donor were obtained by leukapheresis. Study-wide conclusions, independent of this receptor: Based on pairwise subsampling, the degree of clonotype sharing among donors was expected to be affected by sequencing depth. Rarefaction of sorted-subset datasets indicated incomplete sequencing despite the large sequencing depth. Naive subsets generally had larger estimated clonotype richness than memory subsets did. Clonotypes shared by all four sorted-subset donors showed higher generation probabilities than non-shared clonotypes. Because the study included a small number of donors, the genetic and exposure-history diversity represented was limited. Sampling was restricted to blood, and TCR repertoires in tissues likely differ from the TCR repertoires found in blood. Sharing across several donors was observed for about 5% of naive CD4, less than 4% of naive CD8, 2% to 2.5% of memory CD4, and about 0.39% of memory CD8 clonotypes.

Using the deep immunoSEQ assay, multiplex PCR amplified TCR CDR3 regions from genomic DNA. For each cell subset, the extracted genomic DNA was distributed evenly across all wells of several immunoSEQ 96-well plates, and each plate served as one replicate. Each replicate PCR for sorted subsets received roughly 0.2 ug genomic DNA, equal to about 30,000 T cell genomes. Purified libraries were measured with a Qubit 3.0 fluorometer, size-checked on a Bioanalyzer 2100, and measured again with the KAPA Library Quantification kit. Each immunoSEQ 96-well plate was sequenced on its own single-read 150-cycle Illumina NextSeq 550 flow cell. As for the authors' bioinformatics: Because the immunoSEQ output included only junctional sequences and no quality scores, the filtering could not be the same as the filtering used for full-length reads. Sequences were annotated with PyIR, a Python wrapper for IgBLAST v1.9, and V/J genes and CDR3 were assigned using IMGT germline references. Any read was removed if the V/J assignment was weak (E-value above 1e-6), the CDR3 was missing, or the read contained stop codons, out-of-frame junctions, or ambiguous translated residues. V3J clonotypes were defined as sequences sharing the same inferred V gene, J gene, and CDR3 amino acid sequence. Percentage overlap between repertoires was computed as shared unique clonotypes divided by the size of the smaller repertoire. RTK rarefaction, the Chao1 estimator, and Recon v2.1 estimates of unobserved clonotypes were used to assess repertoire richness. Generation probabilities were computed with OLGA for all TCRbeta clonotypes obtained by the gDNA method from several donors. Not all clones reach the TCRdb copy of this immuneACCESS table, which keeps in-frame sequences only. Checked studies attribute under half of the gap to unresolved V genes and leave the rest unexplained. That table is the source of V, J and clone size, and D and trimming were worked out from the DNA. The sample table shows about 2 million clones, and approximately 95% are seen once. The top ten constitute roughly 1.1% of the sample.

On this clone itself: Its cognate antigen has yet to be identified. Base quality data are lacking; no much larger clone is found one base away.

According to the germline V gene (reference sequence), CDR1 reads PRHDT and CDR2 reads FYEKMQ. There are 15 amino acids in the CDR3, from cysteine to phenylalanine inclusive. The read is trimmed to its CDR3 DNA, 45 bases read in frame from base 1. Here V drops 5 bases and J drops 2 bases, and the junction holds 7 bases not matched to any gene. For the CD8 naive samples, CD45RO-negative cells were positively selected for CCR7, yielding a CD45RA+CCR7+ population from which TemRA cells were excluded. The donors were healthy, HIV-negative adults who had no recently reported acute infections or vaccinations. Only Caucasian adults living in Nashville, Tennessee, USA were represented among the donors. Blood was collected by leukapheresis, and PBMCs were isolated by Ficoll-Histopaque density gradient centrifugation and then cryopreserved in liquid nitrogen vapor phase. Analytical flow cytometry was used to check the purity and quantity of every magnetically sorted T cell population. From each sorted fraction, genomic DNA was isolated and quantified by UV absorbance on a Nanodrop 2000c.

The sequence came from a man aged 18 to 35 in good health. The chain joins TRBV13 to TRBJ2-7, with 9 middle bases fitting TRBD1. Sequencing was performed on naive CD8+ T cells sorted from blood. Taken with the paper, the label for cell subset or site translates to: CD45RA+CCR7+. The sequence in DNA is TGTGCCAGCAGCCCGGACAGGGGTACTCCCTACGAGCAGTACTTC. Protein translation: CASSPDRGTPYEQYF.